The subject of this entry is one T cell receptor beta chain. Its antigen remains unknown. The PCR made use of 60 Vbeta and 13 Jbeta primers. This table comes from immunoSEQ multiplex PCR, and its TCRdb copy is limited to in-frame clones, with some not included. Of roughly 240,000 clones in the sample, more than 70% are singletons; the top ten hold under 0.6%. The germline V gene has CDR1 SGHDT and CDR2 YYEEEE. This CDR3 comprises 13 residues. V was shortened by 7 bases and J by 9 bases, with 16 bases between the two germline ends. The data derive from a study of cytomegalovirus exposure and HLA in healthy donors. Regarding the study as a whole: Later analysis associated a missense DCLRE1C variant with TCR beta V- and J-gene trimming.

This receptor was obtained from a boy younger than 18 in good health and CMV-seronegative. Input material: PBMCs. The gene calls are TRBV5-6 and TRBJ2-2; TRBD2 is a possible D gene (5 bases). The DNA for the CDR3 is TGTGCCAGCCGGACTTTCCCGGTTTGGGAGCTGTTTTTT. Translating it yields CASRTFPVWELFF.